The 18 T cell receptor beta chains given below trace back to one sample, sequenced in a study of shared clonotypes between healthy human individuals. Repertoires were generated with immunoSEQ multiplex PCR, while TCRdb's copy carries only in-frame clones and drops some. The sample contains 2 million to 2.5 million clones, 90% to 95% of which appear only once. What was sequenced was naive CD4+ T cells from PBMCs. Specified subset: CD45RA+ positively selected. Receptor source: a man aged 18-30 years in good health. Some clones in this sample may be carry-over from other donors' samples.

This chain uses TRBV28 with TRBJ2-7; maybe TRBD1 (6 bases). Germline CDR1 and CDR2: MDHEN and SYDVKM. The CDR3 consists of 16 residues. Trimming removed 5 bases from V and 5 bases from J, with 22 bases in between. The CDR3 DNA is TGTGCCAGCAGTACCCCTGGGCAGGGGATGGTTCACGAGCAGTACTTC. It encodes CASSTPGQGMVHEQYF. The whole variable domain, filled in from reference TRBV28 and TRBJ2-7, reads DVKVTQSSRYLVKRTGEKVFLECVQDMDHENMFWYRQDPGLGLRLIYFSYDVKMKEKGDIPEGYSVSREKKERFSLILESASTNQTSMYLCASSTPGQGMVHEQYFGPGTRLTVT.

The chain combines TRBV4-2 with TRBJ1-5; 8 bases map to TRBD1. CDR3 size: 16 residues. The trim removed 2 bases at V and 4 bases at J, leaving 7 bases unmatched. The germline V gene encodes CDR1 LGHNA and CDR2 YNFKEQ. The CDR3 loop is CASSQLDRGPNQPQHF. The CDR3 DNA reads as TGTGCCAGCAGCCAACTTGACAGGGGTCCTAATCAGCCCCAGCATTTT.

This chain connects TRBV11-3 to TRBJ2-7, with a weak D call TRBD2 (5 bases). Germline CDR1 is SGHNT and CDR2 is YENEEA. The ends were cut back, 5 bases at V and 4 bases at J, with 24 bases in the middle. CDR3 size: 17 residues. The CDR3 DNA sequence: TGTGCCAGCAGCCCCAGAACAGTTCGCGGAGGACCATACGAGCAGTACTTC. It codes for CASSPRTVRGGPYEQYF.

Here the CDR3 DNA reads TGTGCCACCAGCCGCGGAGGCGGGGTAACCTACGAGCAGTACTTC. Protein sequence: CATSRGGGVTYEQYF. The chain carries TRBV15 and TRBJ2-7; D is possibly TRBD2 (6 bases). The ends were cut back, 5 bases at V and 2 bases at J, with 16 bases in the middle. Per the germline V gene, CDR1 is LNHNV and CDR2 is YYDKDF (reference sequence). This CDR3 contains 15 residues.

V is TRBV7-2 and J is TRBJ1-1; tentative D call: TRBD1 (6 bases). The CDR3 has 14 residues. Germline V gene data show CDR1 as SGHTA and CDR2 as FQGNSA. Trimming stripped 3 bases from V and 3 bases from J, with 11 bases between. The CDR3 nucleotides read TGTGCCAGCAGCTTCCAGGGGAGGGACACTGAAGCTTTCTTT. This translates into CASSFQGRDTEAFF.

A note on this clone: Other DNA sequences in this specimen translate into the identical CDR3. The chain uses TRBV7-3 and TRBJ2-7; 10 bases align to TRBD2. This CDR3 region has 15 residues. Germline-derived CDR1 and CDR2 are SGHTA and FQGTGA. With 3 bases clipped from V and 0 bases from J, the junction kept 2 bases outside the gene matches. The CDR3 DNA reads as TGTGCCAGCAGCTTGGCTAGCGGGAGCTCCTACGAGCAGTACTTC. Translation: CASSLASGSSYEQYF.

The rearrangement uses TRBV5-1 and TRBJ2-1, with D possibly called TRBD1 or TRBD2 (5 bases each). CDR3 length: 16 residues. Germline assignment: CDR1 SGHRS and CDR2 YFSETQ. V shed 4 bases and J shed 7 bases, with 21 bases lying between them. In DNA form, the CDR3 reads TGCGCCAGCAGCGTAGGCCGGGACCACTTGATGAATGAGCAGTTCTTC. The encoded protein is CASSVGRDHLMNEQFF. The whole variable domain, filled in from reference TRBV5-1 and TRBJ2-1, reads KAGVTQTPRYLIKTRGQQVTLSCSPISGHRSVSWYQQTPGQGLQFLFEYFSETQRNKGNFPGRFSGRQFSNSRSEMNVSTLELGDSALYLCASSVGRDHLMNEQFFGPGTRLTVL.

The chain joins TRBV15 to TRBJ2-5; TRBD1 aligns across 7 bases. V lost 1 base, J lost 1 base, and 12 bases stayed unmatched. The CDR3 has 18 amino acids. Per the germline V gene, CDR1 is LNHNV and CDR2 is YYDKDF (reference sequence). The CDR3 loop reads CATSRGWDSYLSQETQYF. The CDR3 coding sequence is TGTGCCACCAGCAGAGGGTGGGACAGCTACTTGTCCCAAGAGACCCAGTACTTC. Supplemented by reference TRBV15 and TRBJ2-5, the full variable domain reads DAMVIQNPRYQVTQFGKPVTLSCSQTLNHNVMYWYQQKSSQAPKLLFHYYDKDFNNEADTPDNFQSRRPNTSFCFLDIRSPGLGDTAMYLCATSRGWDSYLSQETQYFGPGTRLLVL.

The chain recombines TRBV5-1 with TRBJ2-7; tentatively, D is TRBD2 (6 bases). CDR1 and CDR2 (germline): SGHRS, YFSETQ. The V end lost 1 base, the J end lost 2 bases, and 16 bases lay between the germline ends. The CDR3 consists of 16 residues. CDR3 protein: CASSLLSSDRPYEQYF. CDR3 in DNA: TGCGCCAGCAGCTTGCTGTCTAGCGACCGACCCTACGAGCAGTACTTC.

V and J are TRBV4-2 and TRBJ1-2, with 10 bases fitting TRBD1. From germline, CDR1 is LGHNA and CDR2 YNFKEQ. The J segment lost 3 bases and the V segment lost 1 base, leaving 2 bases of the junction unmatched. The CDR3 runs 15 residues. The CDR3 protein is CASSQGDRGDYGYTF. CDR3 DNA: TGTGCCAGCAGCCAAGGGGACAGGGGTGACTATGGCTACACCTTC.

The V and J genes are TRBV6-4 and TRBJ2-3, with TRBD2 identical over 7 bases. Germline values: CDR1 MRHNA, CDR2 SNTAGT. This CDR3 is 14 amino acids long. Losses at the gene ends were 0 bases for V and 3 bases for J; bases not matched to a gene: 0. DNA for the CDR3: TGTGCCAGCAGTGACTCGGGACTAACAGATACGCAGTATTTT. Protein product: CASSDSGLTDTQYF.

V is TRBV2 and J is TRBJ2-1, with 12 bases matching TRBD2. CDR3 length: 16 amino acids. The J segment lost 6 bases and the V segment lost 6 bases, leaving 9 bases of the junction unmatched. Germline CDR1 and CDR2: SNHLY and FYNNEI. The CDR3: CASRALLGLAGNEQFF. The DNA of the CDR3 is TGTGCCAGCAGAGCGTTGTTGGGACTAGCGGGCAATGAGCAGTTCTTC.

The chain recombines TRBV30 with TRBJ1-1; D unclear. Germline CDR1 GTSNPN, CDR2 SVGIG (reference sequence). The CDR3 totals 12 residues. The V end was cut by 2 bases, the J end by 2 bases, with 6 bases between. CDR3 residues: CAWSFFNTEAFF. In DNA, the CDR3 is TGTGCCTGGAGTTTCTTTAACACTGAAGCTTTCTTT.

A remark on this clone: The sample holds other DNA sequences that translate to the same CDR3. The chain recombines TRBV7-2 with TRBJ2-5; D is uncertain. Looked up from germline, CDR1 is SGHTA and CDR2 is FQGNSA. The CDR3 covers 11 residues. Trimming pared 7 bases from V and 5 bases from J, leaving 8 bases between. The CDR3 spells CASTSRETQYF. The CDR3, as DNA: TGTGCCAGCACTTCTCGGGAGACCCAGTACTTC.

As for this clone: The same CDR3 arises from other DNA sequences in this sample as well. The DNA for the CDR3 is TGTGCCAGCAGCTTAGGCGGAGCAGATACGCAGTATTTT. It encodes CASSLGGADTQYF. The gene calls are TRBV7-3 and TRBJ2-3; D not resolved. V was cut by 2 bases and J by 4 bases, with 7 bases left in between. Per germline, CDR1 SGHTA and CDR2 FQGTGA. The length of the CDR3 is 13 residues.

The chain recombines TRBV27 with TRBJ1-2; maybe TRBD1 (6 bases). Germline V gene data show CDR1 as MNHEY and CDR2 as SMNVEV (reference sequence). The V end was cut by 1 base, the J end by 1 base, with 10 bases between. The CDR3 loop spans 15 amino acids. This CDR3 reads CASSLWGQHNYGYTF. CDR3 in DNA: TGTGCCAGCAGTTTATGGGGACAACATAACTATGGCTACACCTTC.

The chain couples TRBV7-6 to TRBJ2-7; the D is unclear. Trimming removed 4 bases from V and 2 bases from J, with 15 bases in between. Germline V gives CDR1 SGHVS, CDR2 FNYEAQ. The CDR3 has 15 amino acids. CDR3 DNA sequence: TGTGCCAGCAGCTCCTCGCCCGGCTGGGCCTACGAGCAGTACTTC. This gives the protein CASSSSPGWAYEQYF.

V gene TRBV6-5 combines with J gene TRBJ1-1; 8 bases map to TRBD1. V shed 5 bases, J shed 4 bases, and the junction held 6 bases outside the gene matches. Germline assignment: CDR1 MNHEY and CDR2 SVGAGI. This CDR3 is 14 amino acids long. The CDR3 here is CASSGGQGRTEAFF. CDR3 nucleotide sequence: TGTGCCAGCAGTGGCGGACAGGGCCGCACTGAAGCTTTCTTT.